Listed here are 18 T cell receptor beta chains from one sample, sequenced in a study of vaccination and CD4 T cells after COVID-19. Sequencing of cultured CD4+ T cell DNA used the Oncomine TCR Beta short-read assay. TCRdb re-derived calls from the PCR reads in MiXCR, one entry per CDR3 protein. The data contain over 8,500 distinct CDR3 sequences, approximately 50% of them seen just once; the ten biggest clones take up 25%. Treatment given: approximately nine-day PBMC culture with coronavirus spike peptide pools or control peptides (ViraFEST assay). For these TCRs, the target antigens are not known. The specimen sequenced was CD4+ T cells from blood, cultured in vitro. Receptor source: a human donor who had recovered from COVID-19.

The chain carries TRBV20-1 and TRBJ1-5, with D perhaps matching TRBD1 (5 bases). With 1 base removed from V and 6 bases from J, the gap between germline ends came to 13 bases. The V gene's germline CDR1 is DFQATT and CDR2 SNEGSKA (reference sequence). The CDR3 spans 14 residues. CDR3 sequence: CSARGGVGGQPQHF. The CDR3 DNA reads TGCAGTGCTAGAGGGGGCGTCGGGGGTCAGCCCCAGCATTTT.

This clonotype has only a few counts. This rearrangement joins TRBV20-1 to TRBJ2-7, with 7 bases matching TRBD2. The germline V gene has CDR1 DFQATT and CDR2 SNEGSKA (reference sequence). The CDR3 is made up of 15 amino acids. V shed 6 bases, J shed 2 bases, and the junction held 13 bases outside the gene matches. The CDR3 bases are TGCAGTGCCAAAGTGCTAGCGGAGGGTACCTACGAGCAGTACTTC. It translates to CSAKVLAEGTYEQYF.

This clonotype was seen only a few times. This chain links TRBV20-1 with TRBJ1-1; a possible D gene is TRBD1 (5 bases). With 5 bases removed from V and 1 base from J, the gap between germline ends came to 17 bases. The CDR3 is 15 residues long. In germline, CDR1 is DFQATT, CDR2 SNEGSKA (reference sequence). The DNA for the CDR3 is TGCAGTGCTCCAGCAGGGTGGTTGGCGAACACTGAAGCTTTCTTT. Amino acids: CSAPAGWLANTEAFF.

The chain uses TRBV25-1 and TRBJ2-7; no firm D call. V was clipped by 5 bases and J by 3 bases, with 8 bases between them. The CDR3 is made up of 12 amino acids. Germline CDR1 MGHDK, CDR2 SYGVNS. CDR3 bases: TGTGCCAGCAGTTCGTCGGTCTACGAGCAGTACTTC. Amino acids: CASSSSVYEQYF.

This clonotype turned up a few times. This rearrangement joins TRBV24-1 to TRBJ2-7, with 8 bases fitting TRBD1. Trimming took 9 bases from V and 4 from J; bases not matched to a gene: 4. This CDR3 is 12 amino acids long. Germline V gene sequence: CDR1 KGHDR, CDR2 SFDVKD. CDR3 nucleotide sequence: TGTGCCACCCAGGGGGCCTCGTACGAGCAGTACTTC. Translating gives CATQGASYEQYF.

The chain joins TRBV7-2 to TRBJ2-7, with 14 bases lining up with TRBD2. This CDR3 is 17 amino acids long. J gave up 4 bases and V 3 bases, and 8 bases lay outside the gene matches. CDR1 and CDR2 (germline): SGHTA, FQGNSA. The DNA of the CDR3 is TGTGCCAGCAGCTTCGGGCGGGGGACTAGCGGGAGATACGAGCAGTACTTC. Its translation is CASSFGRGTSGRYEQYF. The full variable domain, rest sourced from reference TRBV7-2 and TRBJ2-7, is GAGVSQSPSNKVTEKGKDVELRCDPISGHTALYWYRQSLGQGLEFLIYFQGNSAPDKSGLPSDRFSAERTGGSVSTLTIQRTQQEDSAVYLCASSFGRGTSGRYEQYFGPGTRLTVT.

This clonotype was observed once. CDR3 sequence (DNA): TGTGCCAGCAGCGACCAGCCGGGACTAGCGGGGGACGAGCAGTACTTC. Protein product: CASSDQPGLAGDEQYF. This rearrangement joins TRBV7-2 to TRBJ2-7; 14 positions match TRBD2. Losses at the gene ends were 5 bases for V and 5 bases for J; bases not matched to a gene: 8. The CDR3 loop spans 16 amino acids. Germline V gives CDR1 SGHTA, CDR2 FQGNSA.

The CDR3 nucleotides are TGTGCCAGCAGTTACTCGATAAGGAAGCAGCCCCAGCATTTT. Translated, it gives CASSYSIRKQPQHF. The V and J genes are TRBV6-5 and TRBJ1-5, with unresolved D. There are 14 residues in the CDR3. Trimming shortened V by 0 bases and J by 7 bases, and 10 bases separated the two germline ends. The germline gives CDR1 MNHEY, CDR2 SVGAGI.

V is TRBV20-1 and J is TRBJ2-5; the D is unclear. V shed 6 bases and J shed 4 bases, with 12 bases lying between them. The CDR3 sequence is 12 residues long. The germline gives CDR1 DFQATT, CDR2 SNEGSKA (reference sequence). Here the CDR3 reads CSARKGRETQYF. CDR3 DNA: TGCAGTGCCCGGAAGGGTCGAGAGACCCAGTACTTC.

V is TRBV27 and J is TRBJ1-5, with D possibly TRBD1 on 5 matching bases. The germline V and J ends were trimmed by 5 bases and 9 bases, with 26 bases remaining between them. The CDR3 consists of 17 residues. The germline CDR1 and CDR2 sequences are MNHEY and SMNVEV (reference sequence). In DNA, the CDR3 is TGTGCCAGCAGTCCCCCAGTCGTCCAGGGAGGACGAGGGCCCCAGCATTTT. It specifies CASSPPVVQGGRGPQHF.

A single count supports this clonotype. V gene TRBV15 combines with J gene TRBJ2-7; 8 bases agree with TRBD2. The V gene end was trimmed by 6 bases and the J gene end by 0 bases; junction bases not matched to a gene: 10. The length of the CDR3 is 16 residues. Germline V gene sequence: CDR1 LNHNV, CDR2 YYDKDF (reference sequence). Here the CDR3 reads CATSRTTSASSYEQYF. Written as DNA, the CDR3 is TGTGCCACCAGTCGAACGACTAGCGCTAGCTCCTACGAGCAGTACTTC.

The V gene is TRBV7-2, the J gene TRBJ2-7; possible D gene TRBD1, 5 bases. V was pared by 1 base and J by 3 bases, with 10 bases between. The CDR3 has 14 amino acids. CDR1 SGHTA and CDR2 FQGNSA come from the germline V gene. In DNA form, the CDR3 reads TGTGCCAGCAGCTTAGAGCTAGGGGTCTACGAGCAGTACTTC. It codes for CASSLELGVYEQYF.

Only a few counts were recorded for this clonotype. V usage is TRBV20-1 and J usage is TRBJ2-7; 9 bases line up with TRBD1. Trimming cost V 3 bases and J 6 bases; bases outside gene matches: 6. The CDR3 has 13 amino acids. Per germline, CDR1 DFQATT and CDR2 SNEGSKA (reference sequence). CDR3: CSASEGTGREQYF. CDR3 nucleotides: TGCAGTGCTAGTGAGGGGACAGGGCGCGAGCAGTACTTC.

The chain's CDR3 is CASSFDRVSQPQHF. CDR3 in DNA: TGTGCCAGCAGTTTCGACAGGGTTAGTCAGCCCCAGCATTTT. The chain carries TRBV28 and TRBJ1-5; 7 bases agree with TRBD1. After removal of 3 bases from V and 6 bases from J, the junction contained 5 bases not matched to a gene. The CDR3 is 14 amino acids. Germline V CDR1 and CDR2: MDHEN, SYDVKM. Drawing the rest from reference TRBV28 and TRBJ1-5, the complete variable domain is DVKVTQSSRYLVKRTGEKVFLECVQDMDHENMFWYRQDPGLGLRLIYFSYDVKMKEKGDIPEGYSVSREKKERFSLILESASTNQTSMYLCASSFDRVSQPQHFGDGTRLSIL.

This clonotype has a handful of counts. V and J are TRBV20-1 and TRBJ1-5; D unresolved. The V gene's germline CDR1 is DFQATT and CDR2 SNEGSKA (reference sequence). The CDR3 contains 13 residues. This chain's CDR3 is CSRGQRGNQPQHF. CDR3 coding DNA: TGCAGCCGAGGTCAGCGGGGCAATCAGCCCCAGCATTTT.

This clonotype came up a few times. This chain links TRBV6-1 with TRBJ1-2; no clear D. V gave up 1 base and J gave up 4 bases, with 7 bases separating them. Germline CDR1 is MNHNS and CDR2 is SASEGT. CDR3 length: 13 amino acids. CDR3 amino acids: CASSEEGSYGYTF. CDR3 nucleotide sequence: TGTGCCAGCAGTGAAGAGGGCAGCTATGGCTACACCTTC.

V usage is TRBV15 and J usage is TRBJ1-1, with D hard to call. This CDR3 has 12 amino acids. V was clipped by 0 bases and J by 10 bases, with 9 bases between them. Germline CDR1 LNHNV, CDR2 YYDKDF (reference sequence). CDR3 loop: CATSRDVGIAFF. CDR3 bases: TGTGCCACCAGCAGAGATGTGGGCATAGCTTTCTTT.

V gene TRBV19 combines with J gene TRBJ2-5; weak D call: TRBD2 (6 bases). The CDR3 spans 13 residues. CDR1 and CDR2 from the germline V gene are LNHDA and SQIVND (reference sequence). V lost 5 bases, J lost 4 bases, and 11 bases lay in between. In DNA form, the CDR3 reads TGTGCCAGTAGTGGCGGGGTGGGAGAGACCCAGTACTTC. Translating it yields CASSGGVGETQYF. The full variable domain, with the rest looked up from reference TRBV19 and TRBJ2-5, is DGGITQSPKYLFRKEGQNVTLSCEQNLNHDAMYWYRQDPGQGLRLIYYSQIVNDFQKGDIAEGYSVSREKKESFPLTVTSAQKNPTAFYLCASSGGVGETQYFGPGTRLLVL.